This TCR beta chain was identified during a study of cytomegalovirus exposure and HLA in healthy donors. Study background: Within the Caucasian-associated ancestry cluster were roughly 81% of the 300 to 450 genotyped donors.

PCR involved 60 Vbeta and 13 Jbeta primers. Sequencing was performed with immunoSEQ multiplex PCR; in TCRdb, only in-frame clones are kept and a portion is missing. The sample has just over 60,000 clones, around 87% seen once. The V and J ends lost 6 bases and 0 bases respectively, with 12 bases between them. Germline V gene sequence: CDR1 MDHEN, CDR2 SYDVKM. This CDR3 has 16 residues. As concerns this clone: As yet, its antigen is unknown.

Study-level findings and limits: Donor immune exposure was known only as CMV serostatus. Analysis was performed later, and it showed HLA-associated TCR beta chains to be more clonally expanded than equally common others. Prior analysis indicated that the majority of TCR beta V segments exhibited productivity approximately 87% or approximately 30% of the time.

The chain joins TRBV28 to TRBJ1-6; tentatively, D is TRBD1 (6 bases). The specimen was PBMCs. This clonotype was obtained from a man aged 18 to 30 in good health and CMV-seronegative. The CDR3 DNA sequence: TGTGCCAGCAGCCCTGACAGGAGCTCCTATAATTCACCCCTCCACTTT. Protein: CASSPDRSSYNSPLHF. Using reference TRBV28 and TRBJ1-6 for the parts outside the CDR3, the full variable domain is DVKVTQSSRYLVKRTGEKVFLECVQDMDHENMFWYRQDPGLGLRLIYFSYDVKMKEKGDIPEGYSVSREKKERFSLILESASTNQTSMYLCASSPDRSSYNSPLHFGNGTRLTVT.